This entry is about one T cell receptor beta chain. Antigen specificity is unknown. This record comes from a study of cytomegalovirus exposure and HLA in healthy donors. This PCR relied on a set of 60 Vbeta primers and 13 Jbeta primers. Assay: immunoSEQ multiplex PCR; the TCRdb copy retains only in-frame clones and omits some. Among 95,000 to 150,000 clones listed, 80% were seen once. Study results and caveats: In a later analysis, the majority of CMV-associated beta chains seemingly showed HLA restriction.

In germline, CDR1 is LNHDA, CDR2 SQIVND (reference sequence). This CDR3 has 19 residues. The trim removed 4 bases at V and 0 bases at J, leaving 11 bases unmatched. J is TRBJ2-2 and V is TRBV19, with TRBD1 matching 10 bases. Input material: PBMCs. This TCR was sampled from a man aged 25-40 years in good health and CMV-seronegative. The CDR3 is CASSRERQGAPTNTGELFF. CDR3 coding DNA: TGTGCCAGTAGTAGGGAAAGACAGGGGGCCCCTACGAACACCGGGGAGCTGTTTTTT.